This T cell receptor beta chain was found in a study of cytomegalovirus exposure and HLA in healthy donors. This clone has only a few counts. The CDR3 is made up of 14 amino acids. In germline, CDR1 is SGHNT, CDR2 YENEEA. V shed 5 bases, J shed 6 bases, and the junction held 6 bases outside the gene matches. 60 Vbeta and 13 Jbeta primers were used in PCR. The protocol was immunoSEQ multiplex PCR, while the TCRdb copy is restricted to in-frame clones and leaves out a portion. Of about 150,000 clones listed, about 80% are singletons. The J gene is TRBJ2-1, the V gene TRBV11-3; 8 bases line up with TRBD2. The TCR sequence derives from a woman in her thirties or forties in good health and CMV-seronegative. The sample taken for sequencing was PBMCs. The CDR3 loop reads CASSVNGGVNEQFF. The CDR3, as DNA: TGTGCCAGCAGCGTAAACGGGGGGGTCAATGAGCAGTTCTTC.